This T cell receptor (beta chain) was captured in a study of patients and donors after allogeneic stem cell transplantation. In TCRdb, the RT-PCR reads were re-called with MiXCR into one record per CDR3 protein. The sample includes approximately 210,000 distinct CDR3 sequences, around 41% seen only once; the top ten take around 35%. CDR3 length: 17 amino acids. V lost 8 bases to trimming and J lost 2 bases; unmatched junction nucleotides: 16. Germline CDR1 is MNHEY and CDR2 is SMNVEV (reference sequence). The genes are TRBV27 and TRBJ2-5, with TRBD1 matching 8 bases. The source of this sequence is a human donor who was either an allogeneic HSCT recipient or a stem cell or donor lymphocyte infusion donor (not recorded which). It is not recorded whose cells these are; they may come from a transplant donor. Sequencing was performed on blood, either unsorted or a sorted T cell fraction (not recorded which). The CDR3 region has the DNA TGTGCCAGCCGGACTTACGGACGGACAGGGAGGCAAGAGACCCAGTACTTC. Encoded protein: CASRTYGRTGRQETQYF.